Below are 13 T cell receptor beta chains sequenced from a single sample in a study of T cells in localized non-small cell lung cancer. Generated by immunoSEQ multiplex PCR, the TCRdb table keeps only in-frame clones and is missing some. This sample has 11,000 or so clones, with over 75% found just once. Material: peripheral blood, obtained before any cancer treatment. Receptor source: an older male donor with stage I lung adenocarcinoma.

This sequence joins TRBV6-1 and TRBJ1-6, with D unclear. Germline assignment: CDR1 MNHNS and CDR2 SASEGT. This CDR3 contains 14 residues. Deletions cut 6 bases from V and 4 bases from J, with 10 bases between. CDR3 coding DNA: TGTGCCAGCAGATCGGCAGAGTATAATTCACCCCTCCACTTT. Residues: CASRSAEYNSPLHF.

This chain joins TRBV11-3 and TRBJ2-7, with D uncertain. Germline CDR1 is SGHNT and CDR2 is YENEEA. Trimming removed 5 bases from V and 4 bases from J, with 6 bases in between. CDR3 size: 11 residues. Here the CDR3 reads CASSKVYEQYF. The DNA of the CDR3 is TGTGCCAGCAGCAAAGTGTACGAGCAGTACTTC.

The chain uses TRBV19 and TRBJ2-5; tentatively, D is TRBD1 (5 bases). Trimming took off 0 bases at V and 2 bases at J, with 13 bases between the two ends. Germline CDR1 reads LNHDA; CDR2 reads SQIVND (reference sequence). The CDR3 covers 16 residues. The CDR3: CASSIDVDSYQETQYF. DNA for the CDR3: TGTGCCAGTAGTATAGATGTTGACAGCTATCAAGAGACCCAGTACTTC.

The CDR3 nucleotides are TGTGCCAGCGTATACGGGGTGGGAGAGACCCAGTACTTC. Translating gives CASVYGVGETQYF. V and J are TRBV7-2 and TRBJ2-5, with a possible D match to TRBD2 (5 bases). V lost 8 bases to trimming and J lost 4 bases, with 14 bases between them. CDR1 is SGHTA and CDR2 is FQGNSA in the germline V gene. The CDR3 has 13 amino acids. Using reference TRBV7-2 and TRBJ2-5 for the parts outside the CDR3, the full variable domain is GAGVSQSPSNKVTEKGKDVELRCDPISGHTALYWYRQSLGQGLEFLIYFQGNSAPDKSGLPSDRFSAERTGGSVSTLTIQRTQQEDSAVYLCASVYGVGETQYFGPGTRLLVL.

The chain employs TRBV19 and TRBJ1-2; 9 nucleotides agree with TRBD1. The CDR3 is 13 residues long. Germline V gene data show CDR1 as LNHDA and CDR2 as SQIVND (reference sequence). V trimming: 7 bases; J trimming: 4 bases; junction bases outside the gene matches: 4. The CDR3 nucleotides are TGTGCCAGTACCGCACAGGGGGCCTATGGCTACACCTTC. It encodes CASTAQGAYGYTF.

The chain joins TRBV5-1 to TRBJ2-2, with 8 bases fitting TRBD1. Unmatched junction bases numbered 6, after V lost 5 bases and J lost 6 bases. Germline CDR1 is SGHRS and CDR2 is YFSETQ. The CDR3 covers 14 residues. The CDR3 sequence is CASSRQGAAGELFF. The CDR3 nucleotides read TGCGCCAGCAGTCGTCAGGGGGCCGCCGGGGAGCTGTTTTTT.

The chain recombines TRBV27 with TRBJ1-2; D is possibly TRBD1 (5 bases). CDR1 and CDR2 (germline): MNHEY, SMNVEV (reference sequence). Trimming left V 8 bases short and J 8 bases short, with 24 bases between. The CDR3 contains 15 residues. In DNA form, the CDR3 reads TGTGCCAGCTCCGCCGTCATTACAGGAATAGGAGGCTACACCTTC. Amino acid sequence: CASSAVITGIGGYTF.

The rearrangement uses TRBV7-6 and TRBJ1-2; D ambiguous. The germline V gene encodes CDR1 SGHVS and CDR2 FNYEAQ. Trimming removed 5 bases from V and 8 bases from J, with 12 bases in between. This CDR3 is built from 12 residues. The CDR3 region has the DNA TGTGCCAGCAGCCACCCGTCCGGAGGCTACACCTTC. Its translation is CASSHPSGGYTF.

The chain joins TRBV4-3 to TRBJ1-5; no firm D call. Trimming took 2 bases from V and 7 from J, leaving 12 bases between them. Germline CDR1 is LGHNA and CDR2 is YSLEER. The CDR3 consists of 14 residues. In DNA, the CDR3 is TGCGCCAGCAGCCAACAGCCTACTGGACAGCCCCAGCATTTT. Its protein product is CASSQQPTGQPQHF.

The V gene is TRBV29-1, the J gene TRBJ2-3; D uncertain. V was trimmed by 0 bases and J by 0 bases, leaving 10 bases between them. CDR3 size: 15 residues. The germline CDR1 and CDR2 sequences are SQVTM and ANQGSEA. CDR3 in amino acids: CSVEDPAASTDTQYF. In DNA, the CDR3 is TGCAGCGTTGAAGACCCGGCAGCTAGCACAGATACGCAGTATTTT.

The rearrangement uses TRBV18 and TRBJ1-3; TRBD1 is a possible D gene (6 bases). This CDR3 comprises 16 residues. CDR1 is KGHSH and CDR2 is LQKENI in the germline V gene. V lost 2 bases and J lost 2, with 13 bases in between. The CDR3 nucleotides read TGTGCCAGCTCACCAGGAAGCCCAGGGGCTGGAAACACCATATATTTT. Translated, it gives CASSPGSPGAGNTIYF.

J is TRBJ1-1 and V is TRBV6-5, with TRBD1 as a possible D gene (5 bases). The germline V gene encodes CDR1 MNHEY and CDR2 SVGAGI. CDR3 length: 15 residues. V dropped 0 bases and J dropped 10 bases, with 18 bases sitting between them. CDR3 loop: CASSYSSRVSFRAFF. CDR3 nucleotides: TGTGCCAGCAGTTACTCGTCCAGGGTGAGCTTTAGAGCTTTCTTT.

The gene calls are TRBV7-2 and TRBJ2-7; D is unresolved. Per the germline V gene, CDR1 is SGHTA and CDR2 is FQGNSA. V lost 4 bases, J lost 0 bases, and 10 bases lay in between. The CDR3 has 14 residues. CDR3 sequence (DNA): TGTGCCAGCAGCTACCGGTACGACTCCTACGAGCAGTACTTC. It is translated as CASSYRYDSYEQYF.